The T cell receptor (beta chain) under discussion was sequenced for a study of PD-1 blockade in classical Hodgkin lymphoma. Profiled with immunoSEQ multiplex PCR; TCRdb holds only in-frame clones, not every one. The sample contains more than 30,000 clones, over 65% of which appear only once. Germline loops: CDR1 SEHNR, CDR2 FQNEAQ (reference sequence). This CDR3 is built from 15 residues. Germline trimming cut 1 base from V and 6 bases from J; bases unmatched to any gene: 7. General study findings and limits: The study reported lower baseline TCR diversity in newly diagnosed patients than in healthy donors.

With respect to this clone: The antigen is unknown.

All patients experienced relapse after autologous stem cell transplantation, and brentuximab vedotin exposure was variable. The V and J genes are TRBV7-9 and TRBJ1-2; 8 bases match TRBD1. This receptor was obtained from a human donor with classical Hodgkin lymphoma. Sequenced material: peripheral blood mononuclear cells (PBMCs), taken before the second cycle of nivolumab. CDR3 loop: CASSLGDRGGDGYTF. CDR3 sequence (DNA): TGTGCCAGCAGCTTAGGCGACAGGGGAGGGGATGGCTACACCTTC.